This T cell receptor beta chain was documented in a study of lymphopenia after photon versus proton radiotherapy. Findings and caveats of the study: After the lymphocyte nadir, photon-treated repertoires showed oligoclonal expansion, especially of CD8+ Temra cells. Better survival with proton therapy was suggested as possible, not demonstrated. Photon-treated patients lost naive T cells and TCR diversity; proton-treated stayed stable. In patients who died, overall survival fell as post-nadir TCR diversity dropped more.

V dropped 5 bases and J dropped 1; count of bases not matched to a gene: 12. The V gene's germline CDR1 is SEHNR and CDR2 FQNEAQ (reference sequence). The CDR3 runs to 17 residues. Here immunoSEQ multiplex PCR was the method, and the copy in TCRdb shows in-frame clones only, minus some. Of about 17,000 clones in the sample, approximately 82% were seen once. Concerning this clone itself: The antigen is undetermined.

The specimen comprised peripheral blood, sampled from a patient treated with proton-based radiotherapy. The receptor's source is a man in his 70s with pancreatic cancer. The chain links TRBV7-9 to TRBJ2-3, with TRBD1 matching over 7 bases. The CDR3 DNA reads TGTGCCAGCAGCCCCCTGACAGGGTGGTACGGCACAGATACGCAGTATTTT. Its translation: CASSPLTGWYGTDTQYF.